This is a list of T cell receptor beta chains from one sample in a study of breast tumors, draining lymph nodes, adjacent tissues. In TCRdb, the multiplex PCR reads were re-called with MiXCR into one record per CDR3 protein. The table shows some 83,000 distinct CDR3 sequences, with approximately 19% occurring only once. The sequenced sample consisted of axillary lymph node tissue. These receptors all come from a female donor with breast cancer. Some clones in this sample may be carry-over from other donors' samples. The CDR3 runs from the conserved cysteine through the conserved F or W. A D gene is named only where the DNA matches it firmly. Where a row states a size, it is once, few, many or the class of an expanded clone; other rows omit it.

cdr3_nt: TGTGCCATCGGATCCCGCCGGGACATGGCACAAGAGACCCAGTACTTC
cdr3_aa: CAIGSRRDMAQETQYF
v_call: TRBV10-3
j_call: TRBJ2-5
d_call: -
clone_size: many

cdr3_nt: TGTGCCAGCAGTTCCCCCGGGATGGGCAATGAAAAACTGTTTTTT
cdr3_aa: CASSSPGMGNEKLFF
v_call: TRBV6-5
j_call: TRBJ1-4
d_call: -
clone_size: few

cdr3_nt: TGCGCCAGCAGCCAAGGCTGGACAGGGGGCTTGGAGACCCAGTACTTC
cdr3_aa: CASSQGWTGGLETQYF
v_call: TRBV4-3
j_call: TRBJ2-5
d_call: TRBD1
clone_size: many

cdr3_nt: TGTGCCAGCGCCTCTTATGGCGGACGGGAGACCCAGTACTTC
cdr3_aa: CASASYGGRETQYF
v_call: TRBV5-4
j_call: TRBJ2-5
d_call: -
clone_size: few

cdr3_nt: TGTGCCTGGAGTTGGGACAGGGGGCCCTATAATTCATCCCTCCACTTT
cdr3_aa: CAWSWDRGPYNSSLHF
v_call: TRBV30
j_call: TRBJ1-6
d_call: TRBD1
clone_size: few

cdr3_nt: TGTGCCAGCAAAGCGGACTTGGCCTCTGGAAACACCATATATTTT
cdr3_aa: CASKADLASGNTIYF
v_call: TRBV2
j_call: TRBJ1-3
d_call: -
clone_size: many

cdr3_nt: TGCAGCAAGCTGACAGGGTACAATGAGCAGTTCTTC
cdr3_aa: CSKLTGYNEQFF
v_call: TRBV29-1
j_call: TRBJ2-1
d_call: TRBD1
clone_size: many

cdr3_nt: TGTGCCACCAGCAGAGTCATCTCCTACAATGAGCAGTTCTTC
cdr3_aa: CATSRVISYNEQFF
v_call: TRBV15
j_call: TRBJ2-1
d_call: -
clone_size: -

cdr3_nt: TGCAGTGCCCCCCGGCTAGCGGGAAAAGAGACCCAGTACTTC
cdr3_aa: CSAPRLAGKETQYF
v_call: TRBV20-1
j_call: TRBJ2-5
d_call: TRBD2
clone_size: many

cdr3_nt: TGTGCCAGCAGCTTTTCCAGCGGGAACACAGATACGCAGTATTTT
cdr3_aa: CASSFSSGNTDTQYF
v_call: TRBV5-5
j_call: TRBJ2-3
d_call: TRBD2
clone_size: many

cdr3_nt: TGTGCCAGCAGCTCCGGACCGACGAATGAGCAGTTCTTC
cdr3_aa: CASSSGPTNEQFF
v_call: TRBV7-3
j_call: TRBJ2-1
d_call: -
clone_size: many

cdr3_nt: TGTGCCAGCAGCTTAAAAGGGGAGACCCAGTACTTC
cdr3_aa: CASSLKGETQYF
v_call: TRBV7-9
j_call: TRBJ2-5
d_call: -
clone_size: many

cdr3_nt: TGCAGCGTTGACCCCGGGAGTGGGGCCAGGGAGCTGTTTTTT
cdr3_aa: CSVDPGSGARELFF
v_call: TRBV29-1
j_call: TRBJ2-2
d_call: -
clone_size: many

cdr3_nt: TGTGCCAGCAGTTTAGCTACCGCGGGAGGGCGTGATGAGCAGTTCTTC
cdr3_aa: CASSLATAGGRDEQFF
v_call: TRBV12-3/TRBV12-4
j_call: TRBJ2-1
d_call: TRBD2
clone_size: many

cdr3_nt: TGTGCCAGCAGTTACCCCCAAGAGACCCAGTACTTC
cdr3_aa: CASSYPQETQYF
v_call: TRBV6-2/TRBV6-3
j_call: TRBJ2-5
d_call: -
clone_size: -

cdr3_nt: TGTGCCAGCAGCTCCCGAGGCCCGCCGTCTGGGGAGACCCAGTACTTC
cdr3_aa: CASSSRGPPSGETQYF
v_call: TRBV12-3/TRBV12-4
j_call: TRBJ2-5
d_call: -
clone_size: -

cdr3_nt: TGTGCCAGCAGCTTGGTGGAGGGCAGTCAGCCCCAGCATTTT
cdr3_aa: CASSLVEGSQPQHF
v_call: TRBV5-5
j_call: TRBJ1-5
d_call: -
clone_size: many

cdr3_nt: TGTGCCAGCAGTGATGCGACTAGCGGGAGCTCCTACAGTGAGCAGTTCTTC
cdr3_aa: CASSDATSGSSYSEQFF
v_call: TRBV12-3/TRBV12-4
j_call: TRBJ2-1
d_call: TRBD2
clone_size: -

cdr3_nt: TGTGCCAGCACAACAGGATTCACAGATACGCAGTATTTT
cdr3_aa: CASTTGFTDTQYF
v_call: TRBV6-5
j_call: TRBJ2-3
d_call: -
clone_size: many

cdr3_nt: TGCGCCAGCAGCCAACTCGGGCAGGGCCCCTTCTATGGCTACACCTTC
cdr3_aa: CASSQLGQGPFYGYTF
v_call: TRBV5-1
j_call: TRBJ1-2
d_call: -
clone_size: many

cdr3_nt: TGTGCCAGCTCACCACGCAAGGGGTCTGAAAAACTGTTTTTT
cdr3_aa: CASSPRKGSEKLFF
v_call: TRBV18
j_call: TRBJ1-4
d_call: -
clone_size: once

cdr3_nt: TGTGCCAGCAGTTTAACGGGACACGGCTACGAGCAGTACTTC
cdr3_aa: CASSLTGHGYEQYF
v_call: TRBV27
j_call: TRBJ2-7
d_call: -
clone_size: many

cdr3_nt: TGTGCCAGCGCGACGGAACCCAATCAGCCCCAGCATTTT
cdr3_aa: CASATEPNQPQHF
v_call: TRBV6-4
j_call: TRBJ1-5
d_call: -
clone_size: many

cdr3_nt: TGTGCCTGGAGACTTCCGGGACAGGGGAACACTGAAGCTTTCTTT
cdr3_aa: CAWRLPGQGNTEAFF
v_call: TRBV30
j_call: TRBJ1-1
d_call: TRBD1
clone_size: -

cdr3_nt: TGTGCCACCAGTGACGGACAGGGTTTCTTCGCGAACACCGGGGAGCTGTTTTTT
cdr3_aa: CATSDGQGFFANTGELFF
v_call: TRBV24-1
j_call: TRBJ2-2
d_call: TRBD1
clone_size: many

cdr3_nt: TGCAGTGCTAGAAGCGGCGACACCGGGGAGCTGTTTTTT
cdr3_aa: CSARSGDTGELFF
v_call: TRBV20-1
j_call: TRBJ2-2
d_call: -
clone_size: -

cdr3_nt: TGTGCCAGCAGCTTTTCTAGCGGGAGGAGCGAGCAGTACTTC
cdr3_aa: CASSFSSGRSEQYF
v_call: TRBV7-2
j_call: TRBJ2-7
d_call: TRBD2
clone_size: many

cdr3_nt: TGTGCCAGCAGTTTGGTCGCGGGGACCTACGAGCAGTACTTC
cdr3_aa: CASSLVAGTYEQYF
v_call: TRBV28
j_call: TRBJ2-7
d_call: -
clone_size: -

cdr3_nt: TGTGCCAGCAGCCAAGAGGGGGTCGCTGGAAACACCATATATTTT
cdr3_aa: CASSQEGVAGNTIYF
v_call: TRBV3-1
j_call: TRBJ1-3
d_call: -
clone_size: few

cdr3_nt: TGTGCCAGCGCGATTGGACTGGGATACGAGCAGTACTTC
cdr3_aa: CASAIGLGYEQYF
v_call: TRBV7-3
j_call: TRBJ2-7
d_call: -
clone_size: medium-sized

cdr3_nt: TGCAGTGCTAGACTCGTAGGTGACAATGGCTACACCTTC
cdr3_aa: CSARLVGDNGYTF
v_call: TRBV20-1
j_call: TRBJ1-2
d_call: -
clone_size: many

cdr3_nt: TGTGCCAGTAGGTCGACAGGGCCTATTGGCTACACCTTC
cdr3_aa: CASRSTGPIGYTF
v_call: TRBV19
j_call: TRBJ1-2
d_call: TRBD1
clone_size: many

cdr3_nt: TGTGCCAGCAGACCAGGGTATAATTCACCCCTCCACTTT
cdr3_aa: CASRPGYNSPLHF
v_call: TRBV28
j_call: TRBJ1-6
d_call: -
clone_size: -

cdr3_nt: TGTGCCAGCAGCTTAGATCGCTGGGCGGGAAGCTCCTACAATGAGCAGTTCTTC
cdr3_aa: CASSLDRWAGSSYNEQFF
v_call: TRBV11-2
j_call: TRBJ2-1
d_call: -
clone_size: many

cdr3_nt: TGTGCCAGCAAAAGTGGCGACGTACCGAATGAAAAACTGTTTTTT
cdr3_aa: CASKSGDVPNEKLFF
v_call: TRBV6-5
j_call: TRBJ1-4
d_call: -
clone_size: few

cdr3_nt: TGTGCCAGCAAGGGGTTTCCAAGTAGCAATCAGCCCCAGCATTTT
cdr3_aa: CASKGFPSSNQPQHF
v_call: TRBV28
j_call: TRBJ1-5
d_call: -
clone_size: -

cdr3_nt: TGTGCCAGCAGCACTTCGGGACTAGCGGCCAATGAGCAGTTCTTC
cdr3_aa: CASSTSGLAANEQFF
v_call: TRBV7-3
j_call: TRBJ2-1
d_call: TRBD2
clone_size: once

cdr3_nt: TGTGCCAGCAGCCAAGATCGGGGGACTCTTTACAATGAGCAGTTCTTC
cdr3_aa: CASSQDRGTLYNEQFF
v_call: TRBV3-1
j_call: TRBJ2-1
d_call: -
clone_size: -

cdr3_nt: TGTGCCAGCAGCCCAAGAGAGGGGAATGGCTACACCTTC
cdr3_aa: CASSPREGNGYTF
v_call: TRBV3-1
j_call: TRBJ1-2
d_call: -
clone_size: many

cdr3_nt: TGTGCCAGCAGCTTTCCGGGACTAGCGGGAAACACAGATACGCAGTATTTT
cdr3_aa: CASSFPGLAGNTDTQYF
v_call: TRBV11-2
j_call: TRBJ2-3
d_call: TRBD2
clone_size: many

cdr3_nt: TGTGCCCTACCCCTAGGGGCCGGGGCCAACGTCCTGACTTTC
cdr3_aa: CALPLGAGANVLTF
v_call: TRBV30
j_call: TRBJ2-6
d_call: -
clone_size: -

cdr3_nt: TGTGCCAGCAGCCTAGCGGGCGGGGGGAAATCTGTAGGCTACACCTTC
cdr3_aa: CASSLAGGGKSVGYTF
v_call: TRBV7-2
j_call: TRBJ1-2
d_call: -
clone_size: many

cdr3_nt: TGTGCCTGGAGTGCACAGTCCGACCAGCCCCAGCATTTT
cdr3_aa: CAWSAQSDQPQHF
v_call: TRBV30
j_call: TRBJ1-5
d_call: -
clone_size: -

cdr3_nt: TGTGCCAGCAGCGAGCGAAGTAGTGTAAGCTACTACGAGCAGTACTTC
cdr3_aa: CASSERSSVSYYEQYF
v_call: TRBV7-9
j_call: TRBJ2-7
d_call: -
clone_size: -

cdr3_nt: TGTGCCAGCAGTGAAGAGTCGGGCAGCCCCTACGAGCAGTACTTC
cdr3_aa: CASSEESGSPYEQYF
v_call: TRBV6-1
j_call: TRBJ2-7
d_call: -
clone_size: many

cdr3_nt: TGCAGCGTTGATCAGGAGGACGGGGCCGGGGAGCTGTTTTTT
cdr3_aa: CSVDQEDGAGELFF
v_call: TRBV29-1
j_call: TRBJ2-2
d_call: -
clone_size: many

cdr3_nt: TGTGCCAGCAACTTAGAAGGGGGCAGTGGTTCACCCCCCCACTTT
cdr3_aa: CASNLEGGSGSPPHF
v_call: TRBV7-2
j_call: TRBJ1-6
d_call: TRBD1
clone_size: -

cdr3_nt: TGTGCCAGCACCCTCCAAGAGACCCAGTACTTC
cdr3_aa: CASTLQETQYF
v_call: TRBV2
j_call: TRBJ2-5
d_call: -
clone_size: many

cdr3_nt: TGTGCCACCAGTGACGCGGGACAGGGAAGGACCGGGGAGCTGTTTTTT
cdr3_aa: CATSDAGQGRTGELFF
v_call: TRBV24-1
j_call: TRBJ2-2
d_call: TRBD1
clone_size: many

cdr3_nt: TGTGCCTCGAGGGGTACAGATACGCAGTATTTT
cdr3_aa: CASRGTDTQYF
v_call: TRBV12-3/TRBV12-4
j_call: TRBJ2-3
d_call: -
clone_size: many

cdr3_nt: TGTGCCAGCAGTCCCGGGAGAGGACAGTATCAGCCCCAGCATTTT
cdr3_aa: CASSPGRGQYQPQHF
v_call: TRBV12-3/TRBV12-4
j_call: TRBJ1-5
d_call: -
clone_size: many

cdr3_nt: TGTGCCAGCAGTGATACATCTCACTACGAGCAGTACTTC
cdr3_aa: CASSDTSHYEQYF
v_call: TRBV28
j_call: TRBJ2-7
d_call: -
clone_size: few